These 7 T cell receptor beta chains were all obtained from the same sample, sequenced in a study of T cells in Graves' hyperthyroidism and ophthalmopathy. Amplification of TCR beta CDR3 regions was performed using RNA transcripts as template. HTBI primers were employed in a first-round RT-PCR of the TCR CDR3. TCRdb analysed the multiplex PCR reads with MiXCR anew, one entry per CDR3 protein. The top ten hold 45% to 50% of the sample, which has approximately 530,000 distinct CDR3 sequences, approximately 20% seen once. Sequencing input: blood. The receptors originated from a man aged 35 to 55 with Graves' ophthalmopathy.

The chain couples TRBV29-1 to TRBJ2-3; 10 positions agree with TRBD2. V dropped 4 bases and J dropped 3; count of bases not matched to a gene: 4. Germline V lookup: CDR1 SQVTM, CDR2 ANQGSEA. The CDR3 is made up of 14 amino acids. CDR3 in DNA: TGCAGCGTTGGCGCTAGCGGGGGAACAGATACGCAGTATTTT. The encoded protein is CSVGASGGTDTQYF.

The J gene is TRBJ2-6, the V gene TRBV6-2 or TRBV6-3; tentative D call: TRBD2 (6 bases). Germline assignment: CDR1 MNHEY and CDR2 SVGEGT. V was trimmed by 1 base and J by 4 bases, leaving 8 bases between them. This CDR3 is 15 amino acids long. CDR3 DNA sequence: TGTGCCAGCAGTTACTTGGGGAGGGGGGCCAACGTCCTGACTTTC. Residues: CASSYLGRGANVLTF.

This clonotype was observed at least ten times. CDR3 sequence reads: CASRVAGTDTQYF. The CDR3 bases are TGTGCCAGCAGAGTCGCCGGAACAGATACGCAGTATTTT. The rearrangement joins TRBV6-1 to TRBJ2-3; D not resolved. The CDR3 has 13 amino acids. Germline V gene lookup returns CDR1 MNHNS and CDR2 SASEGT. V was pared by 6 bases and J by 3 bases, with 10 bases between.

There are many counts of this clonotype. The rearrangement uses TRBV6-2 or TRBV6-3 and TRBJ2-1; 11 nucleotides agree with TRBD2. Losses at the gene ends were 6 bases for V and 8 bases for J; bases not matched to a gene: 9. CDR3 length equals 15 residues. Germline V CDR1 and CDR2: MNHEY, SVGEGT. The CDR3 region is CASRIGGSGRDEQFF. CDR3 nucleotide sequence: TGTGCCAGCAGGATCGGAGGTAGCGGGAGGGATGAGCAGTTCTTC.

The sample holds many counts of this clonotype. The chain has TRBV2 and TRBJ1-1; unclear D gene. Germline-derived CDR1 and CDR2 are SNHLY and FYNNEI. This CDR3 contains 13 residues. Trimming took off 9 bases at V and 11 bases at J, with 22 bases between the two ends. CDR3 sequence: CASTEGRFLRAFF. In DNA, the CDR3 is TGTGCCAGTACAGAAGGGAGGTTCTTGCGCGCTTTCTTT.

This clonotype has just a few counts. This rearrangement joins TRBV12-5 to TRBJ2-3; a possible D gene is TRBD1 (6 bases). The CDR3 spans 12 residues. Looked up from germline, CDR1 is LGHNT and CDR2 is FRNRAP. V was shortened by 7 bases and J by 4 bases, with 9 bases between the two germline ends. The CDR3 loop reads CASATGSDTQYF. DNA of the CDR3: TGTGCTAGTGCCACAGGGTCAGATACGCAGTATTTT.

The rearrangement links TRBV4-1 to TRBJ2-1, with TRBD2 matching 9 bases. The CDR3 is 16 residues long. V was clipped by 0 bases and J by 8 bases; unmatched bases: 8. Germline CDR1 reads MGHRA; CDR2 reads YSYEKL. The CDR3 bases are TGCGCCAGCAGCCAAGATAGAGCGGGGGGCGGCGATGAGCAGTTCTTC. This gives the protein CASSQDRAGGGDEQFF.